This T cell receptor (beta chain) was sequenced in a study of CD8+CD57+ T cells in acquired aplastic anemia. The wider study: Healthy donors had, on average, approximately 11 million reads for their CD4+ cells.

This clonotype was detected a few times. Genomic DNA provided the template from which TCR beta VDJ and CDR3 profiles were obtained. TCRdb ran MiXCR on the reads and lists one entry per CDR3 protein. The sample holds roughly 160,000 distinct CDR3 sequences, about 60% seen once. The V and J ends lost 4 bases and 5 bases respectively, with 11 bases between them. The CDR3 loop spans 13 amino acids. Germline V gives CDR1 SGHTA, CDR2 FQGNSA. This TCR derives from a human donor in good health. The sequencing sample was made of sorted CD4+, CD8+, or CD8+CD57+ T cells (not recorded which) from PBMCs. The gene calls are TRBV7-2 and TRBJ2-5, with a tentative D call TRBD2 (5 bases). The CDR3, as DNA: TGTGCCAGCAGCTCTTTCCCGGGGGAGACCCAGTACTTC. As protein: CASSSFPGETQYF. The full variable domain, in which reference TRBV7-2 and TRBJ2-5 provide the parts outside the CDR3, is GAGVSQSPSNKVTEKGKDVELRCDPISGHTALYWYRQSLGQGLEFLIYFQGNSAPDKSGLPSDRFSAERTGGSVSTLTIQRTQQEDSAVYLCASSSFPGETQYFGPGTRLLVL.